These T cell receptor beta chains were read from a single sample in a study of blood T cell repertoires in COVID-19. Data came from immunoSEQ multiplex PCR; TCRdb stores just in-frame clones and leaves some out. Altogether some 250,000 clones are present, 88% being singletons, with the ten largest covering about 0.64%. The sample taken for sequencing was peripheral blood. The receptor set was obtained from a human donor in a cohort sampled during active COVID-19. Each CDR3 is given with its conserved first and last residue. The D gene is left open where the match is weak. The listing skips clone size in some rows; elsewhere it reads once, few, many or a size class.

j_gene	abundance	d_gene	len	v_gene	CDR3aa	CDR3nt
TRBJ2-7	.	TRBD2	12	TRBV6-5	CASSATSVEQYF	TGTGCCAGCAGCGCTACTAGCGTCGAGCAGTACTTC
TRBJ2-7	.	.	15	TRBV27	CASSFAPSGTYEQYF	TGTGCCAGCAGTTTCGCCCCTTCGGGGACCTACGAGCAGTACTTC
TRBJ2-7	.	TRBD1	14	TRBV9	CASSVGQGVYEQYF	TGTGCCAGCAGCGTAGGACAGGGGGTATACGAGCAGTACTTC
TRBJ2-7	.	TRBD2	16	TRBV5-6	CASSLGSGLAGDEQYF	TGTGCCAGCAGCTTAGGATCCGGTCTAGCGGGGGACGAGCAGTACTTC
TRBJ1-1	.	TRBD1	15	TRBV5-1	CASDLRTGSGTEAFF	TGCGCCAGCGACCTACGGACAGGGAGTGGGACTGAAGCTTTCTTT
TRBJ1-2	.	.	14	TRBV28	CASTNPFAFYGYTF	TGTGCCAGCACCAATCCCTTCGCGTTCTATGGCTACACCTTC
TRBJ2-7	.	TRBD2	18	TRBV15	CATSREGLWTSGRSQQYF	TGTGCCACCAGCAGAGAAGGACTTTGGACTAGCGGGAGGTCGCAGCAGTACTTC
TRBJ1-1	.	.	15	TRBV28	CASSLSPGANTEAFF	TGTGCCAGCAGTTTATCCCCAGGGGCGAACACTGAAGCTTTCTTT
TRBJ2-7	.	.	14	TRBV21-1	CASTPQAGVYEQYF	TGTGCCAGCACCCCCCAAGCGGGGGTCTACGAGCAGTACTTC
TRBJ1-4	.	.	15	TRBV7-2	CASSFLSATNEKLFF	TGTGCCAGCAGCTTTCTCAGCGCAACTAATGAAAAACTGTTTTTT
TRBJ1-5	.	.	14	TRBV30	CAWAGGVSNQPQHF	TGTGCCTGGGCGGGGGGGGTTAGCAATCAGCCCCAGCATTTT
TRBJ1-1	.	.	17	TRBV5-1	CASSLERGTRGNTEAFF	TGCGCCAGCAGCTTGGAACGCGGTACCCGGGGGAACACTGAAGCTTTCTTT
TRBJ2-7	.	.	14	TRBV5-8	CASSLGQANYEQYF	TGTGCCAGCAGCTTAGGCCAGGCGAACTACGAGCAGTACTTC
TRBJ1-1	.	.	15	TRBV4-3	CASSPYGQRNTEAFF	TGCGCCAGCAGCCCCTACGGACAGCGGAACACTGAAGCTTTCTTT
TRBJ2-2	.	.	12	TRBV7-9	CGAFFNTGELFF	TGTGGGGCCTTTTTCAACACCGGGGAGCTGTTTTTT
TRBJ1-5	.	.	14	TRBV19	CASSKQGVGQPQHF	TGTGCCAGTAGTAAACAGGGAGTAGGCCAGCCCCAGCATTTT
TRBJ1-6	.	.	13	TRBV19	CASSVRVGSPLHF	TGTGCCAGTAGTGTGAGGGTAGGGTCACCCCTCCACTTT
TRBJ1-1	.	.	16	TRBV5-1	CASSPRRSGGNTEAFF	TGCGCCAGCAGCCCGAGGAGGTCAGGAGGTAACACTGAAGCTTTCTTT
TRBJ1-2	few	.	13	TRBV2	CASSDGGDYGYTF	TGTGCCAGCAGTGATGGAGGGGACTATGGCTACACCTTC
TRBJ1-2	.	.	14	TRBV27	CASSLTGSDYGYTF	TGTGCCAGCAGTTTAACAGGATCGGACTATGGCTACACCTTC
TRBJ1-2	.	.	18	TRBV4-3	CASSQEVAGGVGASGYTF	TGCGCCAGCAGCCAAGAAGTCGCCGGCGGGGTCGGTGCTAGTGGCTACACCTTC
TRBJ2-7	.	.	15	TRBV28	CASSPDPGSSYEQYF	TGTGCCAGCAGTCCAGACCCGGGGTCCTCGTACGAGCAGTACTTC
TRBJ2-2	.	TRBD1	14	TRBV28	CASRSDRDTGELFF	TGTGCCAGCAGGTCCGACAGGGATACCGGGGAGCTGTTTTTT
TRBJ2-3	.	TRBD1	14	TRBV9	CASSVGSGGDTQYF	TGTGCCAGCAGCGTAGGGTCAGGGGGAGATACGCAGTATTTT
TRBJ1-1	few	.	13	TRBV12-3/TRBV12-4	CASTEEGSDEAFF	TGTGCCAGCACCGAAGAGGGTTCGGATGAAGCTTTCTTT
TRBJ2-6	.	.	15	TRBV7-2	CASSGLRSGANVLTF	TGTGCCAGCAGCGGGCTTAGATCTGGGGCCAACGTCCTGACTTTC
TRBJ1-5	.	.	13	TRBV6-1	CASSEPGVRPQHF	TGTGCCAGCAGTGAGCCCGGGGTCCGGCCCCAGCATTTT
TRBJ2-7	.	TRBD2	18	TRBV5-5	CASSSRAIAGGPHYEQYF	TGTGCCAGCAGTTCGAGAGCGATAGCGGGAGGACCTCACTACGAGCAGTACTTC
TRBJ2-7	.	TRBD1	13	TRBV5-4	CASSFGTGGEQYF	TGTGCCAGCAGCTTCGGGACAGGGGGCGAGCAGTACTTC
TRBJ2-3	.	.	15	TRBV7-9	CASTQGLSGGDTQYF	TGTGCCAGCACCCAGGGCCTATCCGGCGGAGATACGCAGTATTTT
TRBJ1-2	.	TRBD1	15	TRBV5-6	CASSLGGTGNYGYTF	TGTGCCAGCAGCTTGGGAGGGACAGGGAACTATGGCTACACCTTC
TRBJ2-7	.	.	14	TRBV5-1	CASSLIGGSDEQYF	TGCGCCAGCAGCTTGATAGGGGGATCAGACGAGCAGTACTTC
TRBJ1-5	.	.	13	TRBV3-1/TRBV3-2	CASSRDLTGAQHF	TGTGCCAGCAGCCGGGACCTAACGGGAGCCCAGCATTTT
TRBJ2-6	.	TRBD2	17	TRBV7-2	CASSLFGGASGANVLTF	TGTGCCAGCAGCCTTTTCGGGGGGGCCTCTGGGGCCAACGTCCTGACTTTC
TRBJ2-1	few	.	10	TRBV30	CAWQGSGQFF	TGTGCCTGGCAGGGGAGCGGGCAGTTCTTC
TRBJ2-7	once	.	16	TRBV6-5	CASSYSTGESSYEQYF	TGTGCCAGCAGTTACTCGACCGGGGAGAGCTCCTACGAGCAGTACTTC
TRBJ1-6	.	TRBD1	15	TRBV4-3	CASSQEDRLNSPLHF	TGCGCCAGCAGCCAAGAGGACAGGCTTAATTCACCCCTCCACTTT
TRBJ1-5	.	TRBD1	17	TRBV4-1	CASSQDWDSYSNQPQHF	TGCGCCAGCAGCCAAGATTGGGACAGCTACAGCAATCAGCCCCAGCATTTT
TRBJ1-3	.	TRBD1	17	TRBV7-8	CASSLAAGGISGNTIYF	TGTGCCAGCAGCTTAGCGGCAGGGGGTATCTCTGGAAACACCATATATTTT
TRBJ2-3	.	.	15	TRBV24-1	CATSDWGESTDTQYF	TGTGCCACCAGTGATTGGGGGGAATCCACAGATACGCAGTATTTT
TRBJ1-1	.	.	13	TRBV28	CASKYHMNTEAFF	TGTGCCAGCAAATACCACATGAACACTGAAGCTTTCTTT
TRBJ2-3	.	.	16	TRBV10-2	CASSESEGLSSDTQYF	TGCGCCAGCAGTGAGTCAGAGGGTCTTTCATCGGATACGCAGTATTTT
TRBJ2-1	.	.	15	TRBV7-6	CASSLALGENNEQFF	TGTGCCAGCAGCTTAGCGCTTGGGGAGAACAATGAGCAGTTCTTC
TRBJ2-7	.	.	14	TRBV7-8	CASSLRGNSYEQYF	TGTGCCAGCAGCTTAAGGGGGAACTCCTACGAGCAGTACTTC
TRBJ2-3	.	.	15	TRBV6-4	CASSDQAGSTDTQYF	TGTGCCAGCAGTGACCAGGCGGGGAGCACAGATACGCAGTATTTT
TRBJ2-5	.	TRBD2	14	TRBV15	CATSRRREGETQYF	TGTGCCACCAGCAGAAGGCGGGAGGGAGAGACCCAGTACTTC
TRBJ2-1	.	TRBD1	16	TRBV24-1	CATSDARDRLPGEQFF	TGTGCCACCAGTGATGCAAGGGACAGGCTGCCCGGGGAGCAGTTCTTC
TRBJ1-1	.	TRBD1	15	TRBV6-5	CASSYLGQGGTEAFF	TGTGCCAGCAGTTACTTGGGACAGGGGGGAACTGAAGCTTTCTTT
TRBJ2-3	.	TRBD1	14	TRBV7-3	CASSRGQGVDTQYF	TGTGCCAGCAGCAGAGGACAGGGGGTAGATACGCAGTATTTT
TRBJ1-2	.	.	13	TRBV6-5	CASSYGSRYGYTF	TGTGCCAGCAGTTATGGTAGTAGATATGGCTACACCTTC
TRBJ1-4	.	.	14	TRBV4-1	CASLPGETNEKLFF	TGCGCCAGCTTACCTGGGGAGACTAATGAAAAACTGTTTTTT
TRBJ2-7	.	.	15	TRBV11-2	CASSLGTVLSYEQYF	TGTGCCAGCAGCTTAGGGACAGTGCTTTCCTACGAGCAGTACTTC
TRBJ1-6	.	.	13	TRBV19	CATRRGDNSPLHF	TGTGCCACGCGGCGGGGGGATAATTCACCCCTCCACTTT
TRBJ2-7	.	.	12	TRBV4-3	CASSLGQYEQYF	TGCGCCAGCAGCCTTGGACAATACGAGCAGTACTTC
TRBJ2-7	.	.	12	TRBV5-4	CASSLSSYEQYF	TGTGCCAGCAGCCTGTCCTCCTACGAGCAGTACTTC
TRBJ1-1	few	.	15	TRBV4-1	CASSQDRGLNTEAFF	TGCGCCAGCAGCCAAGATCGAGGGTTGAACACTGAAGCTTTCTTT
TRBJ2-6	.	.	15	TRBV5-1	CASSVQGSGANVLTF	TGCGCCAGCAGCGTACAGGGATCTGGGGCCAACGTCCTGACTTTC
TRBJ2-3	.	TRBD2	16	TRBV4-1	CASSHSRVGLADTQYF	TGCGCCAGCAGCCACTCGAGGGTTGGACTAGCGGATACGCAGTATTTT
TRBJ1-5	.	.	14	TRBV5-5	CASSLRSSNQPQHF	TGTGCCAGCAGCTTGCGCAGTAGCAATCAGCCCCAGCATTTT
TRBJ2-3	.	TRBD1	15	TRBV11-3	CASSRGQKSTDTQYF	TGTGCCAGCAGCCGGGGACAGAAAAGCACAGATACGCAGTATTTT